This TCR beta chain comes out of a study of T cell repertoires in cytomegalovirus infection. Looked up from germline, CDR1 is SNHLY and CDR2 is FYNNEI. V was cut by 0 bases and J by 7 bases, with 12 bases left in between. This CDR3 is built from 14 residues. The table lists this clonotype with a few counts. Antigen: not known. TCRdb reprocessed the reads with MiXCR, giving one entry per CDR3 protein. The sample lists approximately 770,000 distinct CDR3 sequences, 25% to 30% occurring once. The chain is built from TRBV2 and TRBJ2-5; no definite D call. This TCR was recovered from a human donor in good health (CMV status not recorded). Some clones in this sample may be carry-over from other donors' samples. Sequenced material: cultured CD8+ T cells from PBMCs, taken from culture after CMV antigen stimulation. CDR3 sequence: CASSEAGRRGTQYF. The CDR3 nucleotides are TGTGCCAGCAGTGAAGCGGGCAGAAGAGGGACCCAGTACTTC.